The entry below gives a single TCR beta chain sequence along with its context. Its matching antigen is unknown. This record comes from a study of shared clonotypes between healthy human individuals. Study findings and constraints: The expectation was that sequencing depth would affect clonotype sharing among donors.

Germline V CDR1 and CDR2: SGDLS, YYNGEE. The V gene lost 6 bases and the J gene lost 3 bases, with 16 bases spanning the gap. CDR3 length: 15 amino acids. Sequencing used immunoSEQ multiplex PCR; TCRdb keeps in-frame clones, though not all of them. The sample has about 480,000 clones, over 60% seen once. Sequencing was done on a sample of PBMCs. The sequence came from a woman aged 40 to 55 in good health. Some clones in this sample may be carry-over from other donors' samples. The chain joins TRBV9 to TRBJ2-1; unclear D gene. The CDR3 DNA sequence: TGTGCCAGCACCAATGCCCCCGGAGACTACAATGAGCAGTTCTTC. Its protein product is CASTNAPGDYNEQFF. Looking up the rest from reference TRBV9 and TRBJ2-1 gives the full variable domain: DSGVTQTPKHLITATGQRVTLRCSPRSGDLSVYWYQQSLDQGLQFLIQYYNGEERAKGNILERFSAQQFPDLHSELNLSSLELGDSALYFCASTNAPGDYNEQFFGPGTRLTVL.